The clone carrying this TCR beta chain was recorded at least ten times. What it recognizes is unknown. RNA transcripts served as the template for amplifying TCR beta CDR3 regions. When the TCR CDR3 underwent first-round RT-PCR, the HTBI primer set was used. TCRdb re-analysed the multiplex PCR reads in MiXCR, keeping a single row per CDR3 protein. The sample consists of around 200,000 distinct CDR3 sequences, approximately 17% of them appearing once. The sample is drawn from a study of T cells in Graves' hyperthyroidism and ophthalmopathy. Out of over 7.5 ml of fresh peripheral blood came the PBMCs. General study results and limits: The model made its ophthalmopathy prediction, and onset followed a median roughly six months later. In the blood, most expanded thyroid clonotypes above 0.001 appeared as well.

The clonotype comes from a woman aged 45-65 years with Graves' hyperthyroidism. Source material: blood.

The CDR3: CASSEAGTGRNIQYF. The DNA for the CDR3 is TGTGCCAGCAGTGAAGCGGGGACAGGGAGGAACATTCAGTACTTC. This chain links TRBV6-1 with TRBJ2-4, with 9 positions matching TRBD1. CDR3 length: 15 residues. V lost 0 bases, J lost 7 bases, and 4 bases stayed unmatched. Germline values: CDR1 MNHNS, CDR2 SASEGT.